This T cell receptor (beta chain) was recovered during a study of radiotherapy plus CTLA-4 blockade in lung cancer. The study treated chemo-refractory metastatic non-small-cell lung cancer patients with focal radiation plus ipilimumab CTLA-4 blockade. Assay: immunoSEQ multiplex PCR; the TCRdb copy retains only in-frame clones and omits some. The table includes about 88,000 clones, around 72% detected once. Deletions cut 3 bases from V and 2 bases from J, with 11 bases between. CDR3 length: 15 amino acids. Germline-derived CDR1 and CDR2 are MNHNS and SASEGT. Notes on the study in general: An expansion of tumor-derived TCR clones occurred in blood after radiotherapy plus ipilimumab.

Of note for this clone: Its antigen is unidentified.

Source: peripheral blood, taken from a patient treated with radiotherapy plus ipilimumab. The chain couples TRBV6-1 to TRBJ1-3; D is unclear. This TCR was recovered from a human donor with non-small cell lung cancer that progressed on radiotherapy plus ipilimumab. The CDR3 region has the DNA TGTGCCAGCAGTGATGGAGATCGCCCTGGAAACACCATATATTTT. It codes for CASSDGDRPGNTIYF.